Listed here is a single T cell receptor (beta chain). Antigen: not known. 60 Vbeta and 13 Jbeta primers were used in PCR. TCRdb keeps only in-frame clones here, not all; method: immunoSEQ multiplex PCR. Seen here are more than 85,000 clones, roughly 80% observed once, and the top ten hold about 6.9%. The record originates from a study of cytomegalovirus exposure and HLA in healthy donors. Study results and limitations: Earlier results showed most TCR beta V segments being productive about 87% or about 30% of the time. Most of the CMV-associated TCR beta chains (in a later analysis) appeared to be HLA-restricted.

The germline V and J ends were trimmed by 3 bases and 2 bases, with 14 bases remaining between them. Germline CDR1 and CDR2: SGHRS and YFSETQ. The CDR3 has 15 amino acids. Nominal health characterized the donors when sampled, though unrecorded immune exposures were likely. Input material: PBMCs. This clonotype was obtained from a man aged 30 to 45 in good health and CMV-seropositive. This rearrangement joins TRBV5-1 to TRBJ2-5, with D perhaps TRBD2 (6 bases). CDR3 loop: CASSWGVGTQETQYF. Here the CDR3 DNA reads TGCGCCAGCAGCTGGGGGGTTGGCACTCAAGAGACCCAGTACTTC.